These 30 T cell receptor beta chains were sequenced from one sample in a study of identical twins. MiXCR, run by TCRdb on the 5' RACE reads, gives a single entry per CDR3 protein. Among hundreds of thousands of distinct CDR3 sequences, around 6% were seen once, and the ten largest hold roughly 1.8%. The sample was naive T cells sorted from blood. These TCRs come from a young man in good health.

This clonotype was observed many times. The rearrangement links TRBV5-4 to TRBJ2-1; 10 positions agree with TRBD2. CDR1 SGHNT and CDR2 YYREEE come from the germline V gene (reference sequence). The J segment lost 5 bases and the V segment lost 4 bases, leaving 6 bases of the junction unmatched. This CDR3 has 15 amino acids. The CDR3 bases are TGTGCCAGCAGCGCCGCTAGCGGGAGCCACAATGAGCAGTTCTTC. This encodes CASSAASGSHNEQFF. The whole variable domain, filled in from reference TRBV5-4 and TRBJ2-1, reads ETGVTQSPTHLIKTRGQQVTLRCSSQSGHNTVSWYQQALGQGPQFIFQYYREEENGRGNFPPRFSGLQFPNYSSELNVNALELDDSALYLCASSAASGSHNEQFFGPGTRLTVL.

This clonotype was found many times. The chain has TRBV11-2 and TRBJ2-3; no reliable D call. The CDR3 totals 14 residues. V shed 5 bases and J shed 5 bases, with 14 bases lying between them. CDR1 is SGHAT and CDR2 is FQNNGV in the germline V gene. The CDR3 DNA reads as TGTGCCAGCAGCCCGTCAGGCCGTGGAGATACGCAGTATTTT. Its translation is CASSPSGRGDTQYF.

V and J are TRBV2 and TRBJ1-5; no reliable D call. This CDR3 contains 14 residues. V was shortened by 5 bases and J by 0 bases, with 8 bases between the two germline ends. Germline loops: CDR1 SNHLY, CDR2 FYNNEI. The chain's CDR3 is CASSSGYSNQPQHF. The CDR3 coding sequence is TGTGCCAGCAGTTCAGGTTATAGCAATCAGCCCCAGCATTTT.

The chain recombines TRBV5-1 with TRBJ2-7; 8 positions agree with TRBD2. Germline V gives CDR1 SGHRS, CDR2 YFSETQ. The junction had 9 bases not matched to a gene; V was cut back by 4 bases and J by 0 bases. The CDR3 runs to 16 residues. CDR3 in DNA: TGCGCCAGCAGCCCGCGCGCTAGCGGGTACTCCTACGAGCAGTACTTC. Its protein product is CASSPRASGYSYEQYF.

This clonotype was seen at least ten times. CDR3 nucleotides: TGTGCCAGCAGTCCCCCGGACAGGGATCAGCCCCAGCATTTT. Its translation is CASSPPDRDQPQHF. The rearrangement uses TRBV28 and TRBJ1-5; 8 nucleotides agree with TRBD1. There are 14 residues in the CDR3. Germline V gene data show CDR1 as MDHEN and CDR2 as SYDVKM. With 5 bases clipped from V and 5 bases from J, the junction kept 5 bases outside the gene matches.

The chain has TRBV20-1 and TRBJ2-1; D possibly corresponds to TRBD2 (5 bases). Germline assignment: CDR1 DFQATT and CDR2 SNEGSKA (reference sequence). V lost 3 bases, J lost 2 bases, and 11 bases lay in between. The length of the CDR3 is 14 residues. The CDR3 protein is CSARSQRTYNEQFF. CDR3 nucleotides: TGCAGTGCTAGGTCACAGCGGACCTACAATGAGCAGTTCTTC.

This clonotype was counted many times. The J gene is TRBJ1-4, the V gene TRBV5-1, with a possible D match to TRBD1 (5 bases). The CDR3 is made up of 12 amino acids. CDR1 and CDR2 from the germline V gene are SGHRS and YFSETQ. Between the trimmed V and J ends, which lost 4 bases and 12 bases, there was a span of 13 bases. CDR3 coding DNA: TGCGCCAGCAGCCCGGGCCGGGGGGAACTGTTTTTT. This translates into CASSPGRGELFF. The full variable domain, rest sourced from reference TRBV5-1 and TRBJ1-4, is KAGVTQTPRYLIKTRGQQVTLSCSPISGHRSVSWYQQTPGQGLQFLFEYFSETQRNKGNFPGRFSGRQFSNSRSEMNVSTLELGDSALYLCASSPGRGELFFGSGTQLSVL.

This clonotype appeared many times. The V gene is TRBV9, the J gene TRBJ2-1, with a weak D call TRBD2 (6 bases). In germline, CDR1 is SGDLS, CDR2 YYNGEE. V gave up 5 bases and J gave up 0 bases, with 12 bases separating them. The CDR3 is 15 residues long. The CDR3 DNA sequence: TGTGCCAGCAGTCCGAGCGGGCCCTCCTACAATGAGCAGTTCTTC. Translating gives CASSPSGPSYNEQFF.

There are many counts of this clonotype. The J gene is TRBJ2-7, the V gene TRBV7-6; the D gene is possibly TRBD2 (5 bases). V lost 11 bases and J 7 bases, leaving 9 bases between the germline ends. Germline values: CDR1 SGHVS, CDR2 FNYEAQ. The CDR3 extends over 9 amino acids. The chain's CDR3 is CAPGLEQYV. CDR3 sequence (DNA): TGTGCCCCCGGACTGGAGCAGTACGTC.

At least ten counts were recorded for this clonotype. The J gene is TRBJ2-3, the V gene TRBV20-1, with 8 nucleotides matching TRBD1. V lost 7 bases to trimming and J lost 2 bases; unmatched junction nucleotides: 17. CDR1 and CDR2 from the germline V gene are DFQATT and SNEGSKA (reference sequence). The CDR3 contains 17 residues. CDR3 sequence reads: CSVSLPPGQGYTDTQYF. The DNA for the CDR3 is TGCAGTGTTAGCTTACCCCCTGGACAGGGTTACACAGATACGCAGTATTTT.

Comments on this clonotype: The conserved phenylalanine or tryptophan is not found at the CDR3 terminus, so this likely reflects a read error. The genes are TRBV7-2 and TRBJ1-1; D uncertain. Deletions cut 1 base from V and 2 bases from J, with 8 bases between. Germline CDR1 reads SGHTA; CDR2 reads FQGNSA. The CDR3 has 14 residues. The CDR3 protein is CASSLDRPNTEAFY. The CDR3 bases are TGTGCCAGCAGCTTAGATCGGCCTAACACTGAAGCTTTCTAT.

This clonotype was recorded at least ten times. The chain recombines TRBV4-1 with TRBJ1-2; 9 bases line up with TRBD1. The J segment lost 7 bases and the V segment lost 9 bases, leaving 9 bases of the junction unmatched. This CDR3 has 13 residues. The germline V gene has CDR1 MGHRA and CDR2 YSYEKL. The CDR3 sequence: CASTGTGNFGYTF. CDR3 bases: TGCGCCAGTACCGGGACAGGGAATTTTGGCTACACCTTC.

This clonotype was recorded a few times. The chain links TRBV3-1 to TRBJ2-5; 7 bases are a match to TRBD2. The CDR3 has 15 amino acids. CDR1 and CDR2 from the germline V gene are LGHDT and YNNKEL (reference sequence). The J segment lost 5 bases and the V segment lost 4 bases, leaving 10 bases of the junction unmatched. The DNA of the CDR3 is TGTGCCAGCAGCCCCTCGCGGGGGAACGGGGAGACCCAGTACTTC. This codes for CASSPSRGNGETQYF.

This clonotype was picked up a small number of times. The CDR3 reads CASSTTGTSRTTYEQYF. The CDR3 DNA sequence: TGTGCCAGCAGCACGACAGGGACCTCCAGAACAACCTACGAGCAGTACTTC. V is TRBV7-9 and J is TRBJ2-7; 7 bases agree with TRBD1. Germline V CDR1 and CDR2: SEHNR, FQNEAQ (reference sequence). The CDR3 totals 17 residues. Trimming at V came to 5 bases and at J to 2 bases, leaving 15 bases not matched to a gene.

This clonotype was picked up many times. This chain links TRBV20-1 with TRBJ1-6; a possible D gene is TRBD1 (5 bases). This CDR3 has 15 amino acids. Germline loops: CDR1 DFQATT, CDR2 SNEGSKA (reference sequence). The V gene lost 2 bases and the J gene lost 6 bases, with 14 bases spanning the gap. As DNA, the CDR3 is TGCAGTGCTAGATTCCAGAGAGGGGCTAATTCACCCCTCCACTTT. It encodes CSARFQRGANSPLHF.

This clonotype was seen many times. The chain recombines TRBV12-3 or TRBV12-4 with TRBJ2-1; TRBD2 matches at 7 bases. The CDR3 sequence is 16 residues long. V was clipped by 0 bases and J by 8 bases; unmatched bases: 10. The CDR3 is CASSLALAGVPHEQFF. In nucleotides, the CDR3 is TGTGCCAGCAGTTTAGCGCTTGCGGGAGTCCCCCATGAGCAGTTCTTC.

This clonotype has a handful of counts. The genes are TRBV20-1 and TRBJ1-6; D is unclear. This CDR3 is built from 13 residues. Trimming shortened V by 3 bases and J by 3 bases, and 6 bases separated the two germline ends. The germline V gene encodes CDR1 DFQATT and CDR2 SNEGSKA (reference sequence). The DNA of the CDR3 is TGCAGTGCTAGGGCGGACTATAATTCACCCCTCCACTTT. Protein sequence: CSARADYNSPLHF.

This clonotype was observed at least ten times. The genes are TRBV6-5 and TRBJ2-2, with D possibly being TRBD2 (5 bases). CDR1 and CDR2 (germline): MNHEY, SVGAGI. The CDR3 consists of 14 residues. V lost 8 bases and J 0 bases, leaving 10 bases between the germline ends. In DNA, the CDR3 is TGTGCCAGCGTTCGGCGGGCGAACACCGGGGAGCTGTTTTTT. It translates to CASVRRANTGELFF.

V usage is TRBV12-3 or TRBV12-4 and J usage is TRBJ2-1, with D perhaps TRBD2 (6 bases). The CDR3 runs 15 residues. The germline V and J ends were trimmed by 3 bases and 2 bases, with 11 bases remaining between them. CDR3 sequence reads: CASSFGGGTYNEQFF. In DNA form, the CDR3 reads TGTGCCAGCAGTTTCGGGGGAGGCACCTACAATGAGCAGTTCTTC.

This clonotype was counted at least ten times. The chain employs TRBV5-1 and TRBJ2-7; 10 bases map to TRBD1. The CDR3 totals 13 residues. Germline V gene sequence: CDR1 SGHRS, CDR2 YFSETQ. The V segment lost 5 bases and the J segment 6 bases; nucleotides outside the gene matches: 5. CDR3 residues: CASRVTGGSEQYF. The CDR3, as DNA: TGCGCCAGCAGGGTGACAGGGGGCAGCGAGCAGTACTTC.

This clonotype was seen a handful of times. The V call is TRBV7-9, the J call TRBJ2-2, with no clear D. The CDR3 covers 16 residues. Germline CDR1 reads SEHNR; CDR2 reads FQNEAQ (reference sequence). V was pared by 2 bases and J by 7 bases, with 17 bases between. The CDR3 is CASSLKSRPRFGELFF. The DNA for the CDR3 is TGTGCCAGCAGCTTAAAATCCCGGCCGAGGTTCGGGGAGCTGTTTTTT.

The chain links TRBV4-1 to TRBJ2-5; TRBD2 matches at 7 bases. J gave up 5 bases and V 0 bases, and 6 bases lay outside the gene matches. This CDR3 has 15 amino acids. Per germline, CDR1 MGHRA and CDR2 YSYEKL. The CDR3 spells CASSQEGGFGETQYF. CDR3 DNA: TGCGCCAGCAGCCAAGAGGGGGGGTTTGGGGAGACCCAGTACTTC.

This clonotype was counted many times. V gene TRBV11-2 combines with J gene TRBJ2-5, with D unclear. Looked up from germline, CDR1 is SGHAT and CDR2 is FQNNGV. V was shortened by 3 bases and J by 2 bases, with 13 bases between the two germline ends. CDR3 length: 15 amino acids. In DNA form, the CDR3 reads TGTGCCAGCAGCTTTGAAGGTGCCCTACAAGAGACCCAGTACTTC. This sequence encodes CASSFEGALQETQYF.

This clonotype was seen ten or more times. The chain uses TRBV7-2 and TRBJ1-5; the D gene is possibly TRBD1 (5 bases). Germline-derived CDR1 and CDR2 are SGHTA and FQGNSA. V lost 5 bases and J 6 bases, leaving 11 bases between the germline ends. This CDR3 spans 13 amino acids. The CDR3 loop is CASSPKGFQPQHF. As DNA, the CDR3 is TGTGCCAGCAGCCCAAAGGGGTTTCAGCCCCAGCATTTT.

This clonotype was detected ten times or more. The chain combines TRBV7-3 with TRBJ2-1, with D possibly being TRBD1 (6 bases). Germline V gives CDR1 SGHTA, CDR2 FQGTGA. V was trimmed by 7 bases and J by 10 bases, leaving 11 bases between them. The CDR3 has 11 amino acids. This CDR3 is CASTNGTEQFF. The CDR3 nucleotides read TGTGCCAGCACCAACGGGACAGAGCAGTTCTTC.

In this sample, this clonotype turned up many times. CDR3 protein: CASRPDRSYTGELFF. The CDR3 DNA sequence: TGTGCCAGCAGACCGGACAGGAGTTACACCGGGGAGCTGTTTTTT. This chain joins TRBV12-3 or TRBV12-4 and TRBJ2-2, with 7 positions matching TRBD1. CDR3 length equals 15 residues. V gave up 6 bases and J gave up 3 bases; unmatched junction bases: 7.

This clonotype was detected a few times. The genes are TRBV27 and TRBJ1-2, with D maybe TRBD1 (5 bases). The V end was cut by 6 bases, the J end by 3 bases, with 14 bases between. This CDR3 is 14 amino acids long. Germline CDR1 and CDR2: MNHEY and SMNVEV (reference sequence). The CDR3 sequence is CASSLVGGDYGYTF. The CDR3, as DNA: TGTGCCAGCAGCCTCGTGGGGGGGGACTATGGCTACACCTTC.

The rearrangement joins TRBV20-1 to TRBJ1-4; a possible D gene is TRBD1 (5 bases). The CDR3 covers 13 residues. V lost 3 bases and J 3 bases, leaving 8 bases between the germline ends. The germline V gene has CDR1 DFQATT and CDR2 SNEGSKA (reference sequence). DNA of the CDR3: TGCAGTGCTAGGCGAGGGGCTAATGAAAAACTGTTTTTT. Its protein product is CSARRGANEKLFF.

The chain joins TRBV27 to TRBJ2-7; D gene ambiguous. Trimming cost V 5 bases and J 3 bases, with 11 bases left between them. CDR3 size: 13 residues. From germline, CDR1 is MNHEY and CDR2 SMNVEV (reference sequence). The chain's CDR3 is CASSKDSYYEQYF. The CDR3 DNA reads TGTGCCAGCAGTAAAGACTCTTACTACGAGCAGTACTTC.

This clonotype was counted ten times or more. Here the CDR3 reads CASSLVGLGTDTQYF. The CDR3 region has the DNA TGTGCCAGCAGTTTAGTGGGACTTGGCACAGATACGCAGTATTTT. The V and J genes are TRBV12-3 or TRBV12-4 and TRBJ2-3, with D possibly matching TRBD2 (6 bases). The CDR3 covers 15 residues. Trimming shortened V by 1 base and J by 1 base, and 9 bases separated the two germline ends.